Included here is one TCR beta chain sequence, with context. In the authors' workflow: Using reference gene primer amplification, nucleated cell counts were estimated. TCRdb's copy holds only in-frame clones and misses some; the assay was immunoSEQ multiplex PCR. The V and J calls and clone size come from that table; D and trimming were worked out from the DNA. The profile shows some 70,000 clones, about nine tenths of them singletons. This entry is derived from a study of blood T cell repertoires in COVID-19. Study-level information: Acute and convalescent COVID-19 specimens originated in the United States, Italy and Spain. Nucleic acid was either cDNA or gDNA, and it came from T cells, B-cell-depleted T cells, or PBMCs.

V lost 3 bases to trimming and J lost 11 bases; unmatched junction nucleotides: 13. From germline, CDR1 is SGHTA and CDR2 FQGNSA. The CDR3 contains 15 residues. This receptor was taken from a man aged 50 to 59 with active COVID-19. What was sequenced was peripheral blood. The chain joins TRBV7-2 to TRBJ1-1, with 9 bases matching TRBD1. CDR3 sequence (DNA): TGTGCCAGCAGCTTCGTCACAGGGGGCGCGGGTCGGGCTTTCTTT. Translated, it gives CASSFVTGGAGRAFF.